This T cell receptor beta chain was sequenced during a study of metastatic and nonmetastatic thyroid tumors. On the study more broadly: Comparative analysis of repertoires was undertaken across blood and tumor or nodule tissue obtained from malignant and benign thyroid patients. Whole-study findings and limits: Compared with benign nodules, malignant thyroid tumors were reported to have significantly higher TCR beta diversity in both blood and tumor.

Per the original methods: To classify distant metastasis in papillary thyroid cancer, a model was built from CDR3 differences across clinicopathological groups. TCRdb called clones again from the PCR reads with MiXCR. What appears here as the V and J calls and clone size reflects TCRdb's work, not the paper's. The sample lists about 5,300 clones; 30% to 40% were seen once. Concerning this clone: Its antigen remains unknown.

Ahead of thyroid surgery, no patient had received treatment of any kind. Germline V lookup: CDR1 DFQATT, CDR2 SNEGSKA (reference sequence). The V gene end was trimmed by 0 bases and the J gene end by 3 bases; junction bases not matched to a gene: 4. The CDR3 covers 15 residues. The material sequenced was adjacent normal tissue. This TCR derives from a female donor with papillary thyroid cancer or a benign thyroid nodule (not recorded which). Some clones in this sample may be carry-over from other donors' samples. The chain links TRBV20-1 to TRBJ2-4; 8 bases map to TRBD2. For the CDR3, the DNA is TGCAGTGCTAGAGACACCGGGACTAGCAAAAACATTCAGTACTTC. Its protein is CSARDTGTSKNIQYF.